This entry lists 25 T cell receptor beta chains sequenced from one sample in a study of blood T cell repertoires in COVID-19. Produced via immunoSEQ multiplex PCR; TCRdb's table is partial and in-frame only. The data hold around 250,000 clones, with 80% to 90% observed a single time. Sequencing was carried out using peripheral blood. The source is a woman between 65 and 79 years old with COVID-19, enrolled during active disease.

The rearrangement joins TRBV6-5 to TRBJ1-4; TRBD1 matches at 7 bases. The CDR3 spans 15 residues. Germline loops: CDR1 MNHEY, CDR2 SVGAGI. V dropped 4 bases and J dropped 3; count of bases not matched to a gene: 5. CDR3 nucleotide sequence: TGTGCCAGCAGTTTTGTTGGGACAGCTAATGAAAAACTGTTTTTT. It encodes CASSFVGTANEKLFF.

The V call is TRBV28, the J call TRBJ2-1; D is perhaps TRBD2 (5 bases). V was pared by 4 bases and J by 1 base, with 11 bases between. The CDR3 covers 15 residues. Germline-derived CDR1 and CDR2 are MDHEN and SYDVKM. CDR3: CASSSPGLSYNEQFF. The CDR3 nucleotides are TGTGCCAGCAGTTCCCCGGGGTTATCCTACAATGAGCAGTTCTTC.

The chain combines TRBV11-1 with TRBJ2-3, with D unresolved. The CDR3 covers 15 residues. V was shortened by 5 bases and J by 1 base, with 13 bases between the two germline ends. Germline-derived CDR1 and CDR2 are SGHAT and FQDESV (reference sequence). The CDR3 spells CASSPKSLGTDTQYF. The CDR3 DNA sequence: TGTGCCAGCAGCCCTAAGAGTCTCGGCACAGATACGCAGTATTTT.

The chain links TRBV3-1 (or the pseudogene TRBV3-2) to TRBJ1-3; D remains ambiguous. Trimming removed 5 bases at V and 4 bases at J, with 9 bases between. This CDR3 spans 13 amino acids. CDR1 LGHDT and CDR2 YNNKEL come from the germline V gene (reference sequence). DNA of the CDR3: TGTGCCAGCAGCTCCGGGTTGGGAAACACCATATATTTT. Translation gives CASSSGLGNTIYF.

As to this clone: Other DNA sequences in this specimen translate into the identical CDR3. J is TRBJ1-2 and V is TRBV27; D ambiguous. Germline-derived CDR1 and CDR2 are MNHEY and SMNVEV (reference sequence). The V end lost 0 bases, the J end lost 2 bases, and 7 bases lay between the germline ends. CDR3 size: 14 residues. The CDR3, as DNA: TGTGCCAGCAGTTTATCTTCAGGAAACTATGGCTACACCTTC. Encoded protein: CASSLSSGNYGYTF.

The V call is TRBV24-1, the J call TRBJ2-3, with TRBD2 identical over 13 bases. With V trimmed by 0 bases and J by 4 bases, 0 bases remained unmatched. Germline V lookup: CDR1 KGHDR, CDR2 SFDVKD. The CDR3 spans 16 residues. Written as DNA, the CDR3 is TGTGCCACCAGTGATTTGGGACTAGCGGGAGCAGATACGCAGTATTTT. It specifies CATSDLGLAGADTQYF.

The chain employs TRBV4-2 and TRBJ1-2; 8 bases map to TRBD1. Germline V lookup: CDR1 LGHNA, CDR2 YNFKEQ. V lost 3 bases, J lost 4 bases, and 7 bases stayed unmatched. The length of the CDR3 is 15 residues. CDR3 nucleotide sequence: TGTGCCAGCAGCCACCAAGAGACAGGGGTCTATGGCTACACCTTC. The encoded protein is CASSHQETGVYGYTF.

The V gene is TRBV9, the J gene TRBJ1-3; no clear D. CDR3 length equals 13 residues. Germline CDR1 is SGDLS and CDR2 is YYNGEE. The V end lost 4 bases, the J end lost 0 bases, and 5 bases lay between the germline ends. The CDR3, as DNA: TGTGCCAGCAGCTCAGACTCTGGAAACACCATATATTTT. This translates into CASSSDSGNTIYF.

This clone was recorded a few times. This rearrangement joins TRBV12-3 or TRBV12-4 to TRBJ1-1; D unresolved. The CDR3 sequence is 10 residues long. V lost 9 bases and J lost 5, with 7 bases in between. The CDR3 nucleotides read TGTGCCAGGAGAGGAACTGAAGCTTTCTTT. It translates to CARRGTEAFF.

The chain carries TRBV19 and TRBJ2-5, with a tentative D call TRBD1 (6 bases). The CDR3 has 13 residues. Germline CDR1 reads LNHDA; CDR2 reads SQIVND (reference sequence). The V end was cut by 3 bases, the J end by 1 base, with 6 bases between. DNA for the CDR3: TGTGCCAGTAGTATGGGGGCCCAAGAGACCCAGTACTTC. Its protein product is CASSMGAQETQYF.

The chain uses TRBV10-3 and TRBJ1-2; no firm D call. The CDR3 totals 13 residues. V dropped 2 bases and J dropped 8 bases, with 12 bases sitting between them. In germline, CDR1 is ENHRY, CDR2 SYGVKD. The CDR3 here is CAISERDSSGYTF. Here the CDR3 DNA reads TGTGCCATCAGTGAGCGGGATTCAAGCGGCTACACCTTC.

The chain combines TRBV5-1 with TRBJ1-4; the match to TRBD1 covers 8 bases. V was pared by 5 bases and J by 8 bases, with 11 bases of the junction left unmatched. The CDR3 is made up of 15 amino acids. Germline V lookup: CDR1 SGHRS, CDR2 YFSETQ. The CDR3 sequence: CASRRVTGGNEKLFF. The CDR3 DNA follows: TGCGCCAGCAGGCGGGTTACAGGGGGAAACGAAAAACTGTTTTTT.

The J gene is TRBJ1-2, the V gene TRBV4-3; tentative D call: TRBD1 (6 bases). Germline assignment: CDR1 LGHNA and CDR2 YSLEER. CDR3 length equals 16 residues. The V end lost 2 bases, the J end lost 7 bases, and 20 bases lay between the germline ends. CDR3 sequence reads: CASSQLPGSGGIGYTF. CDR3 bases: TGCGCCAGCAGCCAACTCCCGGGCAGTGGGGGCATTGGCTACACCTTC.

The chain employs TRBV5-1 and TRBJ2-6, with D perhaps TRBD1 (6 bases). From germline, CDR1 is SGHRS and CDR2 YFSETQ. The CDR3 consists of 15 residues. Trimming left V 5 bases short and J 5 bases short, with 14 bases between. CDR3 coding DNA: TGCGCCAGCAGTCAGACAGGTCTCTGGGCCAACGTCCTGACTTTC. It codes for CASSQTGLWANVLTF.

The gene calls are TRBV4-2 and TRBJ1-1, with TRBD1 matching 7 bases. The junction had 11 bases not matched to a gene; V was cut back by 3 bases and J by 7 bases. Germline CDR1 and CDR2: LGHNA and YNFKEQ. The length of the CDR3 is 15 residues. The CDR3 loop reads CASSQFDREENEAFF. The CDR3 nucleotides read TGTGCCAGCAGCCAGTTCGACAGGGAGGAGAATGAAGCTTTCTTT.

The chain recombines TRBV11-3 with TRBJ1-4; no clear D. With 7 bases removed from V and 4 bases from J, the gap between germline ends came to 13 bases. The germline gives CDR1 SGHNT, CDR2 YENEEA. The CDR3 sequence is 14 residues long. In DNA form, the CDR3 reads TGTGCCAGCACCGAATCTCAGTATAATGAAAAACTGTTTTTT. It translates to CASTESQYNEKLFF. The entire variable domain, with the rest obtained from reference TRBV11-3 and TRBJ1-4, is as follows: EAGVVQSPRYKIIEKKQPVAFWCNPISGHNTLYWYLQNLGQGPELLIRYENEEAVDDSQLPKDRFSAERLKGVDSTLKIQPAELGDSAVYLCASTESQYNEKLFFGSGTQLSVL.

V usage is TRBV7-9 and J usage is TRBJ2-3; D is perhaps TRBD2 (6 bases). From germline, CDR1 is SEHNR and CDR2 FQNEAQ (reference sequence). This CDR3 comprises 15 residues. Trimming stripped 4 bases from V and 4 bases from J, with 15 bases between. CDR3 residues: CASSSRDSGADTQYF. The CDR3 coding sequence is TGTGCCAGCAGCTCCCGGGACTCTGGAGCAGATACGCAGTATTTT.

The V and J genes are TRBV28 and TRBJ1-2, with 9 bases that match TRBD1. The CDR3 sequence is 14 residues long. Germline trimming cut 6 bases from V and 2 bases from J; bases unmatched to any gene: 4. Germline-derived CDR1 and CDR2 are MDHEN and SYDVKM. The CDR3 loop is CASSRTGVNYGYTF. CDR3 bases: TGTGCCAGCAGCCGGACAGGGGTCAACTATGGCTACACCTTC.

CDR3 residues: CASSLANGGPNSNQPQHF. The CDR3 coding sequence is TGTGCCAGCAGCTTGGCCAACGGGGGACCTAATAGCAATCAGCCCCAGCATTTT. The V and J genes are TRBV5-5 and TRBJ1-5; the D gene is possibly TRBD1 (5 bases). The CDR3 spans 18 residues. Between the trimmed V and J ends, which lost 0 bases and 0 bases, there was a span of 16 bases. CDR1 is SGHKS and CDR2 is YYEKEE in the germline V gene (reference sequence).

This rearrangement joins TRBV18 to TRBJ1-3; 7 bases line up with TRBD1. CDR3 length: 16 residues. Losses at the gene ends were 2 bases for V and 0 bases for J; bases not matched to a gene: 4. In germline, CDR1 is KGHSH, CDR2 LQKENI. The CDR3 region has the DNA TGTGCCAGCTCACCAAAGGGGGCGAGCTCTGGAAACACCATATATTTT. Protein: CASSPKGASSGNTIYF.

The rearrangement uses TRBV27 and TRBJ2-7; D is unclear. CDR3 size: 13 residues. Trimming took off 2 bases at V and 7 bases at J, with 12 bases between the two ends. From germline, CDR1 is MNHEY and CDR2 SMNVEV (reference sequence). CDR3 residues: CASSLVVSGEQYF. In nucleotides, the CDR3 is TGTGCCAGCAGTTTAGTCGTTTCGGGTGAGCAGTACTTC.

The CDR3 bases are TGTGCCATCAGTGGGATTAGGGACACCAACTCCTACGAGCAGTACTTC. This translates into CAISGIRDTNSYEQYF. The chain couples TRBV10-3 to TRBJ2-7, with D possibly matching TRBD1 (6 bases). V dropped 4 bases and J dropped 0 bases, with 16 bases sitting between them. Germline-derived CDR1 and CDR2 are ENHRY and SYGVKD. The CDR3 consists of 16 residues.

The chain employs TRBV5-1 and TRBJ2-5; 12 bases map to TRBD1. With 0 bases clipped from V and 5 bases from J, the junction kept 5 bases outside the gene matches. The CDR3 length is 16 residues. Germline CDR1 SGHRS, CDR2 YFSETQ. CDR3 protein: CASSLDGTGGGETQYF. DNA for the CDR3: TGCGCCAGCAGCTTGGATGGGACAGGGGGCGGGGAGACCCAGTACTTC.

This clone was found a few times. The chain combines TRBV19 with TRBJ1-2; 8 bases match TRBD1. The length of the CDR3 is 17 residues. J lost 4 bases, V lost 1 base, and 11 bases had no gene match. CDR1 is LNHDA and CDR2 is SQIVND in the germline V gene (reference sequence). The CDR3 coding sequence is TGTGCCAGTAGTATAGGCCCTGGACAGGGTCGAAGCTATGGCTACACCTTC. Its protein is CASSIGPGQGRSYGYTF.

V usage is TRBV7-2 and J usage is TRBJ2-5; 10 bases match TRBD2. The CDR3 consists of 16 residues. V lost 2 bases, J lost 1 base, and 4 bases stayed unmatched. CDR1 is SGHTA and CDR2 is FQGNSA in the germline V gene. CDR3 coding DNA: TGTGCCAGCAGCTTAAGCTGGACTAGCGGCCAAGAGACCCAGTACTTC. Translation: CASSLSWTSGQETQYF.